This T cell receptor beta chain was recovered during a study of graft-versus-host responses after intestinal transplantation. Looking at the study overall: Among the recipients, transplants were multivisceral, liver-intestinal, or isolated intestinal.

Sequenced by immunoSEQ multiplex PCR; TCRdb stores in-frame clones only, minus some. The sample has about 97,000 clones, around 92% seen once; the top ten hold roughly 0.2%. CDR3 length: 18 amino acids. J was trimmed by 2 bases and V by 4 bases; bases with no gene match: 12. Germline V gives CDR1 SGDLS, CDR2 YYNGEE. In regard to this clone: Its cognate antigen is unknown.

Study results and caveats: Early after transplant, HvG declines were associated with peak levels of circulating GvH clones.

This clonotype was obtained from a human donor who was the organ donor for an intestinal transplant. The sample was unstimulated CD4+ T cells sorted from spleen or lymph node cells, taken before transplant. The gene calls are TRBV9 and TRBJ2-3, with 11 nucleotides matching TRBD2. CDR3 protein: CASSPRGGTSGFTDTQYF. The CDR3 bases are TGTGCCAGCAGCCCCCGCGGGGGGACTAGCGGATTCACAGATACGCAGTATTTT.